This T cell receptor beta chain was identified in a study of patients and donors after allogeneic stem cell transplantation (dated by TCRdb to the early 2020s). The germline V gene supplies CDR1 MNHEY and CDR2 SVGAGI. The CDR3 runs 13 residues from the cysteine to the phenylalanine. This entry keeps only the CDR3 DNA: 39 bases, framed from base 1. Trimming at the junction amounts to 2 bases on V and 0 bases on J, and the germline ends lie 4 bases apart. This clonotype was found a few times. Its recognized antigen is unknown. The input lacks base qualities; no much larger clone sits a single base away. Libraries were built with RT-PCR. TCRdb shows the sequencer as NextSeq 550. TCRdb took the public reads, trimmed them with fastp at Q25, ran MiXCR for clone calling and kept in-frame beta chains. Rows are unified per CDR3 protein, each entry keeping the most common DNA and genes. The sample table contains roughly 180,000 distinct CDR3 sequences; only one count was recorded for around two fifths of them. Jointly, the top ten make up about 33% of the sample.

This clonotype originated in a human donor who was either an allogeneic HSCT recipient or a stem cell or donor lymphocyte infusion donor (not recorded which). It is not recorded whose cells these are; they may come from a transplant donor. Specimen: blood, either unsorted or a sorted T cell fraction (not recorded which). The sequence links TRBV6-5 to TRBJ1-1, with the D gene uncertain. In nucleotides, the sequence is TGTGCCAGCAGTTACACGGTGAACACTGAAGCTTTCTTT. Its protein product is CASSYTVNTEAFF.